Reported below is one T cell receptor beta chain. This entry is derived from a study of blood T cell repertoires in COVID-19. Only in-frame clones appear in the TCRdb table, and some are missing; sequencing was by immunoSEQ multiplex PCR. The table lists roughly 570,000 clones, 85% to 90% of them singletons. The receptor was derived from a woman aged 50 to 65 with COVID-19, enrolled during active disease. Sequencing used peripheral blood.

The CDR3 DNA sequence: TGTGCCAGCAGTCCGGACAGCCGTAATGAAAAACTGTTTTTT. Protein: CASSPDSRNEKLFF. The chain couples TRBV6-6 to TRBJ1-4; a possible D gene is TRBD1 (6 bases). The CDR3 is 14 residues long. Trimming removed 5 bases from V and 4 bases from J, with 11 bases in between. Germline lookup yields CDR1 MNHNY and CDR2 SVGAGI (reference sequence).